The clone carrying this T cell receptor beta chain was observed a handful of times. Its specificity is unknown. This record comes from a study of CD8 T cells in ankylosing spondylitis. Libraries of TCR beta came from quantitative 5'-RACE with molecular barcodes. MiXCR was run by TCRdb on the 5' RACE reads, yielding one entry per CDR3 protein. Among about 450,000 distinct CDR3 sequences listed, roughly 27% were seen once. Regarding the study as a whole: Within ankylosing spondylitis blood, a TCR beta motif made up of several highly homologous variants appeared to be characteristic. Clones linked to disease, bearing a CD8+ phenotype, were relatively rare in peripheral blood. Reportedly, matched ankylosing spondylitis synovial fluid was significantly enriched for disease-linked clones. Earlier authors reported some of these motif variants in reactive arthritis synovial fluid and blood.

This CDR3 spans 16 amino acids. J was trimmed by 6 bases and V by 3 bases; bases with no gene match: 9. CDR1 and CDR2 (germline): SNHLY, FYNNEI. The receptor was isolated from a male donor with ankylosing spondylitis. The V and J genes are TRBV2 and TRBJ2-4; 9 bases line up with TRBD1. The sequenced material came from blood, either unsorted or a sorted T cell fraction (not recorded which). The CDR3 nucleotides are TGTGCCAGCAGTGATACGTGGGGACAGGGTGGAAACATTCAGTACTTC. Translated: CASSDTWGQGGNIQYF. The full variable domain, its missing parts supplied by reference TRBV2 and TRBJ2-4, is EPEVTQTPSHQVTQMGQEVILRCVPISNHLYFYWYRQILGQKVEFLVSFYNNEISEKSEIFDDQFSVERPDGSNFTLKIRSTKLEDSAMYFCASSDTWGQGGNIQYFGAGTRLSVL.